This TCR beta chain was retrieved from a study of T-cell memory formation after mild COVID-19. General observations from the study: There were some responding clones in pre-infection memory, which suggested that cross-reactive memory had joined.

With regard to this clonotype: The antigen remains undetermined.

5'RACE with constant-segment primers yielded barcoded, UMI-tagged TCR alpha and TCR beta cDNA libraries. Via MiXCR, TCRdb re-called the 5' RACE reads, giving one row per CDR3 protein. The sample gives 400,000 to 450,000 distinct CDR3 sequences, under 20% of which show up once; 20% to 25% is in the top ten. The ends lost 2 bases at V and 4 bases at J; junction bases unmatched: 9. This CDR3 spans 16 amino acids. From germline, CDR1 is MNHEY and CDR2 SVGEGT. The V gene is TRBV6-2 or TRBV6-3, the J gene TRBJ2-5; 8 bases agree with TRBD1. Source material: PBMCs or a T cell subset sorted from them (not recorded which). The receptor was derived from a young man who had mild COVID-19 (a few samples of this study predate the infection). Cell type and time point are not known. The CDR3 loop is CASSYQGAHNGETQYF. In DNA form, the CDR3 reads TGTGCCAGCAGTTACCAGGGGGCGCATAATGGAGAGACCCAGTACTTC.